This T cell receptor (beta chain) was observed in a study of CD8 T cells in Susac syndrome. CDR3 length equals 13 residues. Germline V gives CDR1 SGHDT, CDR2 YYEEEE. The germline V and J ends were trimmed by 2 bases and 5 bases, with 11 bases remaining between them. CD8+ and CD4+ blood T cells underwent TCR beta sequencing. Patients with Susac syndrome fulfilled recently defined diagnostic criteria for definite or probable disease. Study findings and constraints: The study recognized that its TCR sequencing and HLA analysis covered a relatively small number of individuals. Clonal expansion of Susac CD8+ cells peaked in TEMRA cells, and it also peaked in active patients.

RNA amounts of about 0.5 to 1 ug underwent reverse transcription with random hexamers. One entry per CDR3 protein results from TCRdb running MiXCR on the immunoSEQ multiplex PCR reads. The repertoire includes around 85,000 distinct CDR3 sequences, approximately 95% of them detected once, and approximately 0.48% sits in the top ten. The sample holds a few counts of this clonotype. The antigen remains unidentified. The genes are TRBV5-6 and TRBJ2-7; D possibly matches TRBD1 or TRBD2 (6 bases each). This TCR was recovered from a human donor with Susac syndrome. The material sequenced was CD8+ T cells from PBMCs. This chain's CDR3 is CASSFGGLNEQYF. CDR3 bases: TGTGCCAGCAGCTTTGGGGGGCTCAACGAGCAGTACTTC.